This TCR beta chain is from a study of T cell responses to AZD1222 COVID-19 vaccine. General study results and limits: At study baseline, merely roughly 6 AZD1222 recipients were seropositive.

Only in-frame clones appear in the TCRdb table, and some are missing; sequencing was by immunoSEQ multiplex PCR. Of 150,000 to 250,000 clones listed, approximately 93% are singletons. The CDR3 has 16 residues. V shed 3 bases and J shed 0 bases, with 12 bases lying between them. Per germline, CDR1 MDHEN and CDR2 SYDVKM. For this clone: Antigen: not known.

This sequence originates from an adult who received the AZD1222 COVID-19 vaccine. The chain links TRBV28 to TRBJ1-5, with a possible D match to TRBD1 (6 bases). The source material was peripheral blood, sampled 28 days after the second AZD1222 dose. This chain's CDR3 is CASSFVGGHSNQPQHF. The CDR3 region has the DNA TGTGCCAGCAGTTTTGTTGGGGGGCATAGCAATCAGCCCCAGCATTTT. The full variable domain, in which reference TRBV28 and TRBJ1-5 provide the parts outside the CDR3, is DVKVTQSSRYLVKRTGEKVFLECVQDMDHENMFWYRQDPGLGLRLIYFSYDVKMKEKGDIPEGYSVSREKKERFSLILESASTNQTSMYLCASSFVGGHSNQPQHFGDGTRLSIL.